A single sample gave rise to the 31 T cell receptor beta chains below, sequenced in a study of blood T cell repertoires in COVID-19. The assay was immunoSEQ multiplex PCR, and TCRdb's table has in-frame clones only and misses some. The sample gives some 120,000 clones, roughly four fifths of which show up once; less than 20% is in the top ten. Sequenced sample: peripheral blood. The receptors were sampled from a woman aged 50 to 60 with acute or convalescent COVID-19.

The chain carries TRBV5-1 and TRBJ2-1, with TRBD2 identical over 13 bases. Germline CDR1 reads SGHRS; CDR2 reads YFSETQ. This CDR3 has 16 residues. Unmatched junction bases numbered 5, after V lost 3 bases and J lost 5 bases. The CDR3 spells CASSSTGTSGDNEQFF. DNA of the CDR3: TGCGCCAGCAGCTCCACCGGGACTAGCGGGGACAATGAGCAGTTCTTC.

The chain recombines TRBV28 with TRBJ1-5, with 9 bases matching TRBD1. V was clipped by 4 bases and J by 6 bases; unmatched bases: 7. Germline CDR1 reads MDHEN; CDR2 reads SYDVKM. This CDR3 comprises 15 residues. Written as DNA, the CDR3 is TGTGCCAGCAGTTCCGCGGGACAGGGCGGTCAGCCCCAGCATTTT. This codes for CASSSAGQGGQPQHF.

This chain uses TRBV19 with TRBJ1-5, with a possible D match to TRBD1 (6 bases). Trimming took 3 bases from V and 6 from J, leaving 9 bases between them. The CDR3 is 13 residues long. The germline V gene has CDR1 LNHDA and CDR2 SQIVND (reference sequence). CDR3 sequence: CASSIRGTQPQHF. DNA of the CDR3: TGTGCCAGTAGTATTAGGGGGACTCAGCCCCAGCATTTT.

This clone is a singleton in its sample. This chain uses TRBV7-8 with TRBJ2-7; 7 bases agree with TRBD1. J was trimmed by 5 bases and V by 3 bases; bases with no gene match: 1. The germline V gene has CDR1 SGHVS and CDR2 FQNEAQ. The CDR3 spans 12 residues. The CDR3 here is CASSFTGDEQYF. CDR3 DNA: TGTGCCAGCAGCTTTACAGGGGACGAGCAGTACTTC.

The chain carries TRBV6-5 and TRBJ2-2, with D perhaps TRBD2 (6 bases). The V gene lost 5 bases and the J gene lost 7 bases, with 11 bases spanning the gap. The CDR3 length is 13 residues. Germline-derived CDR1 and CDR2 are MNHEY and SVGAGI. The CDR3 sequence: CASSRDFDGELFF. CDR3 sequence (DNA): TGTGCCAGCAGTCGGGACTTCGACGGGGAGCTGTTTTTT.

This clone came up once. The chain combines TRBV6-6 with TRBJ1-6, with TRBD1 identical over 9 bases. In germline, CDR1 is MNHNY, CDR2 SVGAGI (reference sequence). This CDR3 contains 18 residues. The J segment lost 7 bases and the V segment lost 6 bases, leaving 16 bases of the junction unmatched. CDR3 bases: TGTGCCAGCAGCCGACCCCACCGGGACAGGGCGATAAATTCACCCCTCCACTTT. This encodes CASSRPHRDRAINSPLHF.

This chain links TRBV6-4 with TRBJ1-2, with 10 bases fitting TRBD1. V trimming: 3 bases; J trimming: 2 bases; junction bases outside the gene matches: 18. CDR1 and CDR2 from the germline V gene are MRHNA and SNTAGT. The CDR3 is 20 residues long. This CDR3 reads CASSDPLVGTGVLHNYGYTF. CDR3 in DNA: TGTGCCAGCAGTGATCCACTTGTTGGGACAGGGGTTTTGCACAACTATGGCTACACCTTC.

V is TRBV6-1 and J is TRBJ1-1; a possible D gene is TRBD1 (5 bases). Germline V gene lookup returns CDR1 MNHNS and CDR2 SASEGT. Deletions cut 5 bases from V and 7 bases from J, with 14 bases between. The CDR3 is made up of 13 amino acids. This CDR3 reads CASSTDVDIEAFF. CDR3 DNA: TGTGCCAGCAGTACGGACGTGGACATTGAAGCTTTCTTT.

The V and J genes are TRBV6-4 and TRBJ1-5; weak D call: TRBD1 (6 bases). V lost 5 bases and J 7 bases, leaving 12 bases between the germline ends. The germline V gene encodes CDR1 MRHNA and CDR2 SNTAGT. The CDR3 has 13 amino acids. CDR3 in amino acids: CASSLQGGQPQHF. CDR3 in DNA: TGTGCCAGCAGTCTACAGGGCGGACAGCCCCAGCATTTT.

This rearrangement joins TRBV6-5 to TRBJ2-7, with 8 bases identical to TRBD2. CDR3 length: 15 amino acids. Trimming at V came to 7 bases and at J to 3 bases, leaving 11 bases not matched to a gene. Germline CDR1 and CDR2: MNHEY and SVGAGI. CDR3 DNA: TGTGCCAGCACTCCTAGTAGCGGGGCCTACTACGAGCAGTACTTC. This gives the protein CASTPSSGAYYEQYF.

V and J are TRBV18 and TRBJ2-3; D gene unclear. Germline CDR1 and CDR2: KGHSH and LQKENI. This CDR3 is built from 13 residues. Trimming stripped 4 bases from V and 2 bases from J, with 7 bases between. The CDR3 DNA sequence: TGTGCCAGCTCACAAACAGACACAGATACGCAGTATTTT. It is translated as CASSQTDTDTQYF.

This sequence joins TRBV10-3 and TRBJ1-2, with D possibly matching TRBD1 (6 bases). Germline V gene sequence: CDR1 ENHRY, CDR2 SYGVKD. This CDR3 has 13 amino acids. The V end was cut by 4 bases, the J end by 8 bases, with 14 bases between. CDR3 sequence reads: CAISAVQGDGYTF. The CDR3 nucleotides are TGTGCCATCAGTGCTGTACAGGGTGACGGCTACACCTTC.

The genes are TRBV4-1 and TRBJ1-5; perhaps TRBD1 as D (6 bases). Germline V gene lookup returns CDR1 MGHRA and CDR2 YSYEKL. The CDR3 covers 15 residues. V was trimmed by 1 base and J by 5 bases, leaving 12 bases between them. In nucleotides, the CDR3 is TGCGCCAGCAGCCAAGGCCCCGGGGGGCATCAGCCCCAGCATTTT. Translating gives CASSQGPGGHQPQHF.

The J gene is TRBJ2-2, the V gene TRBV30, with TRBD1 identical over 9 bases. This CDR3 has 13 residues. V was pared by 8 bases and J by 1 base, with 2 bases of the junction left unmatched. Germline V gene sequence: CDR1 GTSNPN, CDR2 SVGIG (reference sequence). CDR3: CAGQGLNTGELFF. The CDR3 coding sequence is TGTGCCGGACAGGGGCTGAACACCGGGGAGCTGTTTTTT.

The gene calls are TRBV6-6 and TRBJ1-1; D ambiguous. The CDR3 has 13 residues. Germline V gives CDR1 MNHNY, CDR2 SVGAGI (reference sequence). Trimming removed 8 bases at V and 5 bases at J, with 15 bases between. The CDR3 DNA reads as TGTGCCAGCCTCGGGGTAATTGGGACTGAAGCTTTCTTT. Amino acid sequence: CASLGVIGTEAFF.

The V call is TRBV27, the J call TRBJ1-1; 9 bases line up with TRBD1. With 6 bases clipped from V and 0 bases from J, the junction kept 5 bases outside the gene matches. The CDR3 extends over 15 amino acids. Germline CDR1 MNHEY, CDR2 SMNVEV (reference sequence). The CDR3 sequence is CASSVTGGVNTEAFF. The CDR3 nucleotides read TGTGCCAGCAGCGTTACAGGGGGCGTGAACACTGAAGCTTTCTTT.

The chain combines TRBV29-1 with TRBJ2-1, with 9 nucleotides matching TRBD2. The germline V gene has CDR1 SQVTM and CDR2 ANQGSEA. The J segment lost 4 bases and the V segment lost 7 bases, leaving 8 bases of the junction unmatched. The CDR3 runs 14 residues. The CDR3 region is CSALGLAGYNEQFF. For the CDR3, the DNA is TGCAGCGCTCTGGGGCTAGCGGGGTACAATGAGCAGTTCTTC.

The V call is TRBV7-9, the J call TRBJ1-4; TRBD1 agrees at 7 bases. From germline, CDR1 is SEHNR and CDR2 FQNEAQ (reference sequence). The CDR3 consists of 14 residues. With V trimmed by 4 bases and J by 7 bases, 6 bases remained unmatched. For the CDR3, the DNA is TGTGCCAGCAGCTACGACAGGGCGACTGAAAAACTGTTTTTT. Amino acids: CASSYDRATEKLFF.

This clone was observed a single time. The CDR3 nucleotides read TGTGCCAGCAGCACAACAGCTAATCCCTACAATGAGCAGTTCTTC. Its protein product is CASSTTANPYNEQFF. The chain couples TRBV13 to TRBJ2-1; D gene ambiguous. Looked up from germline, CDR1 is PRHDT and CDR2 is FYEKMQ (reference sequence). Trimming left V 5 bases short and J 2 bases short, with 13 bases between. CDR3 length: 15 residues. Full variable domain (remainder filled in from reference TRBV13 and TRBJ2-1): AAGVIQSPRHLIKEKRETATLKCYPIPRHDTVYWYQQGPGQDPQFLISFYEKMQSDKGSIPDRFSAQQFSDYHSELNMSSLELGDSALYFCASSTTANPYNEQFFGPGTRLTVL.

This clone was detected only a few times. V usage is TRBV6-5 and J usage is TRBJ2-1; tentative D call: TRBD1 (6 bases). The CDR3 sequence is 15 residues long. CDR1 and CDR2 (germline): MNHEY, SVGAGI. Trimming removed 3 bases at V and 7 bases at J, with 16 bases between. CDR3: CASSYTGTPTNEQFF. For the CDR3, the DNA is TGTGCCAGCAGTTATACCGGGACACCGACAAATGAGCAGTTCTTC.

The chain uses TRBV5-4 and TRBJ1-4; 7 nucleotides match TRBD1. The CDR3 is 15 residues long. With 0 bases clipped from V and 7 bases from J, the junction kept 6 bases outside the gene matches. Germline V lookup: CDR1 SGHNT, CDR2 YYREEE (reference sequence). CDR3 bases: TGTGCCAGCAGCTTGGCGGGGCAGGGGGGTGAAAAACTGTTTTTT. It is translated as CASSLAGQGGEKLFF.

The CDR3 is CASSPEDRGRSNQPQHF. DNA for the CDR3: TGTGCCAGCAGCCCAGAGGACAGGGGGCGAAGCAATCAGCCCCAGCATTTT. The chain recombines TRBV7-8 with TRBJ1-5; 11 bases map to TRBD1. The germline CDR1 and CDR2 sequences are SGHVS and FQNEAQ. J gave up 1 base and V 5 bases, and 7 bases lay outside the gene matches. The CDR3 is 17 residues long.

CDR3 nucleotide sequence: TGCGCCAGCAGTAGAGGGACAGAGAATTCACCCCTCCACTTT. Its translation: CASSRGTENSPLHF. The rearrangement uses TRBV10-2 and TRBJ1-6, with 7 bases fitting TRBD1. This CDR3 is built from 14 residues. The J segment lost 7 bases and the V segment lost 5 bases, leaving 5 bases of the junction unmatched. Germline CDR1 WSHSY, CDR2 SAAADI.

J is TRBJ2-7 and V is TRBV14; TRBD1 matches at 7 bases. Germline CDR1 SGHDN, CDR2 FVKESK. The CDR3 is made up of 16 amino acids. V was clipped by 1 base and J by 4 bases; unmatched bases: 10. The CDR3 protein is CASSQGAGTVAYEQYF. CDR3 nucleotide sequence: TGTGCCAGCAGCCAAGGGGCCGGGACAGTAGCTTACGAGCAGTACTTC.

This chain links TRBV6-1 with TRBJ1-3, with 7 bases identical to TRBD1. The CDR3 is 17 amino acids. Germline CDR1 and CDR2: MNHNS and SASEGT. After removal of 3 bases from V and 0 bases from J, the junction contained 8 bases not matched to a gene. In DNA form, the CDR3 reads TGTGCCAGCAGTGAGTCCCCGACAGGGAGCTCTGGAAACACCATATATTTT. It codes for CASSESPTGSSGNTIYF.

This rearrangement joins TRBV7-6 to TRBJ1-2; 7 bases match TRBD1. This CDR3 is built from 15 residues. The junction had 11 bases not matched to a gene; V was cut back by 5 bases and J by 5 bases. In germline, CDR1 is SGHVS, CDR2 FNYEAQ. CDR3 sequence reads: CASSGEGAPGYGYTF. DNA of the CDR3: TGTGCCAGCAGCGGAGAGGGGGCCCCAGGGTATGGCTACACCTTC.

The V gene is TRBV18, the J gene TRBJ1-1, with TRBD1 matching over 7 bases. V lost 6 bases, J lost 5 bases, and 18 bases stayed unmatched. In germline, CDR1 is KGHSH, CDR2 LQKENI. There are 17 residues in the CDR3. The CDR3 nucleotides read TGTGCCAGCTCCCGGAGGACAGGCCAAAACACGGGAACTGAAGCTTTCTTT. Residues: CASSRRTGQNTGTEAFF.

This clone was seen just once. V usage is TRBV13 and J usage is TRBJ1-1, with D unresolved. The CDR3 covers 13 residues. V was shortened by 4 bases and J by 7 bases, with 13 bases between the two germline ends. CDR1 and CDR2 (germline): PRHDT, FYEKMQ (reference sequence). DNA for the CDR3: TGTGCCAGCAGCTCATACTTTAGAGGTGAAGCTTTCTTT. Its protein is CASSSYFRGEAFF.

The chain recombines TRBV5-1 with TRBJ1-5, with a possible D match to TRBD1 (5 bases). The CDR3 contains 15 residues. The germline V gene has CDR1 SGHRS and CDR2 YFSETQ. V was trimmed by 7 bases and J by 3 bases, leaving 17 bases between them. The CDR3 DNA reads TGCGCCAGCTCGGCACGGGCGGGGGACAATCAGCCCCAGCATTTT. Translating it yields CASSARAGDNQPQHF.

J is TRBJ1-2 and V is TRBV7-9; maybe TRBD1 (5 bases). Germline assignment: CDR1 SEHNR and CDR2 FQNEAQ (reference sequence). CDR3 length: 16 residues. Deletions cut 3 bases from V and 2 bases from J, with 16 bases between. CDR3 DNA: TGTGCCAGCAGCTTTCTTCAGACCGACAGAAACTATGGCTACACCTTC. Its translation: CASSFLQTDRNYGYTF.

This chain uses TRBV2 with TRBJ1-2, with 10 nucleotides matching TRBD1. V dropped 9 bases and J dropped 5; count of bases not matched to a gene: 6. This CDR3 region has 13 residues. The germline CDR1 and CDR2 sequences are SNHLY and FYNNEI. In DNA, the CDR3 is TGTGCCAGGCGACAGGGGGCGGAGTATGGCTACACCTTC. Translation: CARRQGAEYGYTF.